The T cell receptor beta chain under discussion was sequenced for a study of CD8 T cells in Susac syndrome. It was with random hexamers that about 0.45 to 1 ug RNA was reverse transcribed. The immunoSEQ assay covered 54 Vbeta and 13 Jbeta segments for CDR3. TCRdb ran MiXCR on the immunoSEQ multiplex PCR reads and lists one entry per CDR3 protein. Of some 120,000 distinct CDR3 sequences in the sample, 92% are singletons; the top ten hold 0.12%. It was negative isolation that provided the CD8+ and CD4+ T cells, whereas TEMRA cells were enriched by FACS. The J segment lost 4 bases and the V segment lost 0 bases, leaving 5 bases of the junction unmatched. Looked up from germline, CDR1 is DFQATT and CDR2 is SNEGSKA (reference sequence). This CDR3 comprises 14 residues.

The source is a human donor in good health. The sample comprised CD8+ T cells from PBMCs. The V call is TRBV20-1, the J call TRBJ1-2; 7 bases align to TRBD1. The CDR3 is CSARDDRVGYGYTF. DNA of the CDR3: TGCAGTGCTAGAGATGACAGGGTGGGCTATGGCTACACCTTC.